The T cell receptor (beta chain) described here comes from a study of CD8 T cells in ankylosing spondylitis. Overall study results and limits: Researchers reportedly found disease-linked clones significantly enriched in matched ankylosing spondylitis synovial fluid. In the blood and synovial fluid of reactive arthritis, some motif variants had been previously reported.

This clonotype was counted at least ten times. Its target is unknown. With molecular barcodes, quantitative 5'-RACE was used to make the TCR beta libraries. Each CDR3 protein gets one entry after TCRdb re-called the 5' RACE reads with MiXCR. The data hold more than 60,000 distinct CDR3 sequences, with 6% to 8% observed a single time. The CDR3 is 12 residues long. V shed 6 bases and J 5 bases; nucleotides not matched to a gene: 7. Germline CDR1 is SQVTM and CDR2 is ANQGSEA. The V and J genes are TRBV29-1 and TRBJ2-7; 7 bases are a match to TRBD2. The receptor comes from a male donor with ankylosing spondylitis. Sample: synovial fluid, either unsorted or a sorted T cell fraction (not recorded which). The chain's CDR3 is CSVGRLADEQYF. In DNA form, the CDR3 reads TGCAGCGTGGGTCGGCTAGCGGACGAGCAGTACTTC.